This TCR beta chain was documented in a study of blood T cells in healthy people across ages. CDR3 length equals 14 residues. The V and J ends lost 6 bases and 1 base respectively, with 12 bases between them. Germline V gives CDR1 MNHNY, CDR2 SVGAGI (reference sequence). Regarding this clonotype: Antigen unknown.

Alongside a J-beta primer mix, a sample-barcoded 5' primer served in a second PCR lasting 7 to 11 cycles. Via MiXCR, TCRdb re-called the 5' RACE reads, giving one row per CDR3 protein. Among under 850,000 distinct CDR3 sequences listed, 30% to 45% were seen once. Study observations and caveats: Per-million-T-cell TCR beta diversity fell roughly linearly with age.

This chain uses TRBV6-6 with TRBJ1-1; D is unresolved. The sequence derives from a man in his late teens or twenties in good health. The sequencing sample was made of blood. DNA of the CDR3: TGTGCCAGCAGCCCCCCCGTCCAGAACACTGAAGCTTTCTTT. This translates into CASSPPVQNTEAFF.